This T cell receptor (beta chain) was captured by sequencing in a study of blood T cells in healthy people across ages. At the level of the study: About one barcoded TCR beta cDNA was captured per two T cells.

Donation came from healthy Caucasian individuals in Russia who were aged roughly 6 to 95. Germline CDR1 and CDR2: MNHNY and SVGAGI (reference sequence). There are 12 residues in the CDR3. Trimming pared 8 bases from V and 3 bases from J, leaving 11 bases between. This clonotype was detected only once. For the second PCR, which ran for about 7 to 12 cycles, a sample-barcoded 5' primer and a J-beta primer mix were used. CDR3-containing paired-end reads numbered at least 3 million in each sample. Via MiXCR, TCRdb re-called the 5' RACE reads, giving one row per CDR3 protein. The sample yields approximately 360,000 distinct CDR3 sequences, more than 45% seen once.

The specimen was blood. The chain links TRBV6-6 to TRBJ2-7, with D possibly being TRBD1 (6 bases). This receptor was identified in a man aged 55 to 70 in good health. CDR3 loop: CASRPQGYEQYF. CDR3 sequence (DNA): TGTGCCAGCCGACCACAGGGCTACGAGCAGTACTTC.